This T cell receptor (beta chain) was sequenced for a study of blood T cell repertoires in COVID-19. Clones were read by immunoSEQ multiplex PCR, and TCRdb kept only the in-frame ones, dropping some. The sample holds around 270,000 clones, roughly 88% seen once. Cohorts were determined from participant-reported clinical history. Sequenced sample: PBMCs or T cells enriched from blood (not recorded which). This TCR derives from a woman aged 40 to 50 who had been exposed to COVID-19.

The DNA for the CDR3 is TGTGCCAGCAGTTTATGGGGCAGAATTAATGAAAAACTGTTTTTT. Its protein is CASSLWGRINEKLFF. The chain carries TRBV28 and TRBJ1-4; no clear D gene. The CDR3 is 15 residues long. The V end was cut by 0 bases, the J end by 4 bases, with 9 bases between. Germline V gene sequence: CDR1 MDHEN, CDR2 SYDVKM.